The next 30 T cell receptor beta chains were all read from a single sample in a study of blood T cells in healthy people across ages. PCR was performed a second time for roughly 7 to 12 cycles using a sample-barcoded 5' primer and a J-beta primer mix. TCRdb itself ran the 5' RACE reads through MiXCR, one entry per CDR3 protein. The repertoire holds about 640,000 distinct CDR3 sequences, roughly 53% seen once, with 30% to 45% in the top ten. The sequenced sample consisted of blood. The receptors here all came from a man aged 55 to 70 in good health.

V is TRBV12-3 or TRBV12-4 and J is TRBJ2-7; no reliable D call. The CDR3 length is 14 residues. V lost 3 bases, J lost 6 bases, and 15 bases lay in between. The CDR3 DNA follows: TGTGCCAGCAGTTTGCACAGCCGCGAGAGCGAGCAGTACTTC. Residues: CASSLHSRESEQYF.

The CDR3 DNA is TGTGCCAGCAGCCAAAAACCAGCGGGACAGGGGTATGGTGGCTACACCTTC. Translated, it gives CASSQKPAGQGYGGYTF. The chain employs TRBV3-1 and TRBJ1-2, with 10 bases matching TRBD1. This CDR3 comprises 17 residues. Germline V gene sequence: CDR1 LGHDT, CDR2 YNNKEL (reference sequence). Trimming took 2 bases from V and 7 from J; bases not matched to a gene: 13.

The chain carries TRBV20-1 and TRBJ2-4; tentative D call: TRBD2 (6 bases). The DNA end lines up better with TRBJ2-7; the J call may be wrong. Germline assignment: CDR1 DFQATT and CDR2 SNEGSKA (reference sequence). The CDR3 has 14 residues. The CDR3 nucleotides read TGCAGTGCTAGAGATGCCGGGGGAACCTACGAGCAGTACTTC. This codes for CSARDAGGTYEQYF.

V is TRBV24-1 and J is TRBJ2-2, with 12 bases that match TRBD2. J lost 4 bases, V lost 8 bases, and 7 bases had no gene match. The CDR3 covers 16 residues. Germline CDR1 reads KGHDR; CDR2 reads SFDVKD. The CDR3 loop reads CATIPSGGATTGELFF. In nucleotides, the CDR3 is TGTGCCACCATCCCTAGCGGGGGGGCCACCACCGGGGAGCTGTTTTTT.

The chain recombines TRBV11-2 with TRBJ1-2; no definite D call. Germline CDR1 SGHAT, CDR2 FQNNGV. The CDR3 length is 11 residues. The ends were cut back, 3 bases at V and 6 bases at J, with 5 bases in the middle. This CDR3 reads CASSLVDGYTF. The CDR3 DNA follows: TGTGCCAGCAGCTTGGTCGATGGCTACACCTTC.

The rearrangement joins TRBV5-1 to TRBJ2-1, with 13 positions matching TRBD2. V shed 2 bases, J shed 5 bases, and the junction held 4 bases outside the gene matches. Germline CDR1 reads SGHRS; CDR2 reads YFSETQ. The CDR3 loop spans 16 amino acids. Here the CDR3 reads CASSFRLAGGDNEQFF. CDR3 nucleotides: TGCGCCAGCAGCTTCCGACTAGCGGGGGGTGACAATGAGCAGTTCTTC. The whole variable domain, filled in from reference TRBV5-1 and TRBJ2-1, reads KAGVTQTPRYLIKTRGQQVTLSCSPISGHRSVSWYQQTPGQGLQFLFEYFSETQRNKGNFPGRFSGRQFSNSRSEMNVSTLELGDSALYLCASSFRLAGGDNEQFFGPGTRLTVL.

This clonotype has more than one count but fewer than ten. This chain uses TRBV7-2 with TRBJ2-6; no reliable D call. V gave up 5 bases and J gave up 1 base, with 9 bases separating them. Per the germline V gene, CDR1 is SGHTA and CDR2 is FQGNSA. The CDR3 contains 15 residues. CDR3 residues: CASSLRMSGANVLTF. The CDR3 DNA follows: TGTGCCAGCAGCCTTCGAATGTCTGGGGCCAACGTCCTGACTTTC.

A few counts support this clonotype. The chain joins TRBV5-1 to TRBJ2-1, with a weak D call TRBD2 (5 bases). Trimming took 4 bases from V and 0 from J, leaving 8 bases between them. Germline V CDR1 and CDR2: SGHRS, YFSETQ. CDR3 length: 14 amino acids. Written as DNA, the CDR3 is TGCGCCAGCAGCACCGCGGGCTCCTACAATGAGCAGTTCTTC. Protein product: CASSTAGSYNEQFF.

The chain uses TRBV18 and TRBJ2-1, with a weak D call TRBD1 (6 bases). CDR1 is KGHSH, CDR2 LQKENI, per germline. V lost 4 bases to trimming and J lost 7 bases, with 17 bases between them. The CDR3 totals 15 residues. The CDR3 sequence: CASSLSYLGANEQFF. CDR3 nucleotide sequence: TGTGCCAGCTCACTCTCATATCTGGGGGCAAATGAGCAGTTCTTC.

The V call is TRBV10-3, the J call TRBJ2-3; 7 bases match TRBD1. CDR3 length: 14 amino acids. V lost 0 bases and J lost 6; bases outside the gene matches: 3. Germline CDR1 and CDR2: ENHRY and SYGVKD. The DNA for the CDR3 is TGTGCCATCAGTGAGTCGAGAGGGGGCGATACGCAGTATTTT. Protein: CAISESRGGDTQYF.

This clonotype was observed a few times. The rearrangement joins TRBV18 to TRBJ2-3, with 7 bases fitting TRBD2. The CDR3 is made up of 15 amino acids. Germline loops: CDR1 KGHSH, CDR2 LQKENI. J was trimmed by 0 bases and V by 3 bases; bases with no gene match: 3. The CDR3 protein is CASSPLADSTDTQYF. CDR3 sequence (DNA): TGTGCCAGCTCACCTCTAGCGGATAGCACAGATACGCAGTATTTT.

The chain is built from TRBV20-1 and TRBJ2-5; the D gene could be TRBD1 or TRBD2 (6 bases each). The CDR3 contains 15 residues. The germline V gene has CDR1 DFQATT and CDR2 SNEGSKA (reference sequence). V lost 3 bases to trimming and J lost 0 bases, with 14 bases between them. The CDR3 sequence is CSASLGGPNQETQYF. In DNA, the CDR3 is TGCAGTGCTAGTCTAGGGGGGCCGAACCAAGAGACCCAGTACTTC.

This clonotype was observed once. The chain has TRBV20-1 and TRBJ1-4; D unresolved. The germline CDR1 and CDR2 sequences are DFQATT and SNEGSKA (reference sequence). With 5 bases removed from V and 7 bases from J, the gap between germline ends came to 14 bases. The CDR3 is 13 amino acids. CDR3 region: CSAPRSGGEKLFF. CDR3 nucleotides: TGCAGTGCTCCACGGTCAGGTGGTGAAAAACTGTTTTTT.

V is TRBV9 and J is TRBJ1-6, with D possibly being TRBD1 (5 bases). This CDR3 has 14 residues. Germline loops: CDR1 SGDLS, CDR2 YYNGEE. Trimming took off 2 bases at V and 3 bases at J, with 6 bases between the two ends. The CDR3 spells CASSVQGYNSPLHF. CDR3 coding DNA: TGTGCCAGCAGCGTTCAGGGCTATAATTCACCCCTCCACTTT.

The chain is built from TRBV3-1 and TRBJ2-1; no clear D. This CDR3 contains 14 residues. Between the trimmed V and J ends, which lost 1 base and 7 bases, there was a span of 11 bases. Germline CDR1 reads LGHDT; CDR2 reads YNNKEL (reference sequence). This CDR3 reads CASSQAGLRNEQFF. CDR3 DNA: TGTGCCAGCAGCCAAGCGGGCCTGAGGAATGAGCAGTTCTTC.

This clonotype was seen just once. The J gene is TRBJ2-5, the V gene TRBV3-1, with D maybe TRBD2 (5 bases). Germline V gives CDR1 LGHDT, CDR2 YNNKEL (reference sequence). Trimming stripped 0 bases from V and 5 bases from J, with 13 bases between. This CDR3 has 15 residues. The CDR3 DNA follows: TGTGCCAGCAGCCAAGAAGGGAGTCGGCAGGAGACCCAGTACTTC. Translated, it gives CASSQEGSRQETQYF.

This chain joins TRBV20-1 and TRBJ2-3; D possibly matches TRBD1 or TRBD2 (7 bases each). Trimming took 6 bases from V and 3 from J, leaving 16 bases between them. The CDR3 is made up of 14 amino acids. CDR1 is DFQATT and CDR2 is SNEGSKA in the germline V gene (reference sequence). Written as DNA, the CDR3 is TGCAGTGCCCAGGGGGAGGGCGCGACAGATACGCAGTATTTT. This translates into CSAQGEGATDTQYF.

This clonotype occurred once. V is TRBV7-9 and J is TRBJ2-4; tentative D call: TRBD1 (6 bases). The V gene lost 6 bases and the J gene lost 9 bases, with 18 bases spanning the gap. The CDR3 is 14 amino acids. Germline assignment: CDR1 SEHNR and CDR2 FQNEAQ (reference sequence). CDR3 loop: CASSFPTGLIIQYF. As DNA, the CDR3 is TGTGCCAGCAGTTTTCCCACAGGGCTGATCATTCAGTACTTC. Complete variable domain (other parts from reference TRBV7-9 and TRBJ2-4): DTGVSQNPRHKITKRGQNVTFRCDPISEHNRLYWYRQTLGQGPEFLTYFQNEAQLEKSRLLSDRFSAERPKGSFSTLEIQRTEQGDSAMYLCASSFPTGLIIQYFGAGTRLSVL.

V and J are TRBV18 and TRBJ2-5; perhaps TRBD1 as D (5 bases). The V gene lost 6 bases and the J gene lost 5 bases, with 19 bases spanning the gap. The V gene's germline CDR1 is KGHSH and CDR2 LQKENI. The CDR3 has 15 amino acids. The CDR3 nucleotides are TGTGCCAGCTCTACCAACAGGACACCGCGGGAGACCCAGTACTTC. Residues: CASSTNRTPRETQYF.

This rearrangement joins TRBV7-2 to TRBJ2-1; D remains unclear. The CDR3 covers 14 residues. Germline V lookup: CDR1 SGHTA, CDR2 FQGNSA. V lost 1 base and J lost 3, with 7 bases in between. The DNA of the CDR3 is TGTGCCAGCAGCTTAGAGGGCAACTACAATGAGCAGTTCTTC. It is translated as CASSLEGNYNEQFF.

This clonotype appeared a few times. The V and J genes are TRBV6-6 and TRBJ2-1, with 9 positions matching TRBD1. Germline V CDR1 and CDR2: MNHNY, SVGAGI (reference sequence). V lost 6 bases to trimming and J lost 7 bases; unmatched junction nucleotides: 10. CDR3 length: 15 residues. CDR3 in amino acids: CASRSPGTGLNEQFF. For the CDR3, the DNA is TGTGCCAGCAGGAGTCCCGGGACAGGGTTGAATGAGCAGTTCTTC.

This chain links TRBV5-5 with TRBJ1-2, with D possibly matching TRBD1 (5 bases). CDR1 and CDR2 from the germline V gene are SGHKS and YYEKEE (reference sequence). This CDR3 contains 15 residues. V was cut by 1 base and J by 3 bases, with 13 bases left in between. Here the CDR3 reads CASSLSAGSDYGYTF. The CDR3 DNA follows: TGTGCCAGCAGCTTGTCGGCAGGGAGCGACTATGGCTACACCTTC.

This chain links TRBV5-1 with TRBJ2-1; 11 bases are shared with TRBD1. Germline CDR1 is SGHRS and CDR2 is YFSETQ. The CDR3 extends over 17 amino acids. The ends lost 2 bases at V and 5 bases at J; junction bases unmatched: 9. The CDR3 is CASSFSLGQGANNEQFF. The DNA for the CDR3 is TGCGCCAGCAGCTTCTCCCTTGGACAGGGGGCTAACAATGAGCAGTTCTTC.

V usage is TRBV20-1 and J usage is TRBJ1-2, with D unclear. The CDR3 loop spans 11 amino acids. The germline V gene encodes CDR1 DFQATT and CDR2 SNEGSKA (reference sequence). The V end was cut by 6 bases, the J end by 3 bases, with 8 bases between. The CDR3 sequence is CSAPEDYGYTF. The CDR3 DNA is TGCAGTGCGCCAGAGGACTATGGCTACACCTTC.

The rearrangement uses TRBV2 and TRBJ2-5; 14 nucleotides align to TRBD2. The germline V gene has CDR1 SNHLY and CDR2 FYNNEI. This CDR3 spans 16 amino acids. V trimming: 5 bases; J trimming: 2 bases; junction bases outside the gene matches: 4. CDR3 DNA: TGTGCCAGCAGTATGGGACTAGCGGGGGATCAAGAGACCCAGTACTTC. Residues: CASSMGLAGDQETQYF. The whole variable domain, filled in from reference TRBV2 and TRBJ2-5, reads EPEVTQTPSHQVTQMGQEVILRCVPISNHLYFYWYRQILGQKVEFLVSFYNNEISEKSEIFDDQFSVERPDGSNFTLKIRSTKLEDSAMYFCASSMGLAGDQETQYFGPGTRLLVL.

The CDR3 DNA reads TGTGCCAGCAGTGAGACAGCGAGCTCCTACGAGCAGTACTTC. Amino acids: CASSETASSYEQYF. The genes are TRBV6-1 and TRBJ2-7, with TRBD1 as a possible D gene (5 bases). This CDR3 has 14 amino acids. Per germline, CDR1 MNHNS and CDR2 SASEGT. Trimming pared 3 bases from V and 0 bases from J, leaving 9 bases between.

The chain joins TRBV7-9 to TRBJ1-2; TRBD1 matches 7 bases. The length of the CDR3 is 14 residues. Germline V gives CDR1 SEHNR, CDR2 FQNEAQ (reference sequence). The ends lost 5 bases at V and 5 bases at J; junction bases unmatched: 8. The CDR3 spells CASSPRQGLYGYTF. The CDR3 bases are TGTGCCAGCAGCCCAAGACAGGGACTATATGGCTACACCTTC.

V gene TRBV7-6 combines with J gene TRBJ2-3; D remains unclear. V was shortened by 5 bases and J by 0 bases, with 18 bases between the two germline ends. The CDR3 has 17 amino acids. Germline V gene lookup returns CDR1 SGHVS and CDR2 FNYEAQ. CDR3 nucleotide sequence: TGTGCCAGCAGCCCGCAACATTCTCGTTCTAGCACAGATACGCAGTATTTT. Its translation is CASSPQHSRSSTDTQYF.

V usage is TRBV5-1 and J usage is TRBJ2-7; 9 bases align to TRBD1. The germline gives CDR1 SGHRS, CDR2 YFSETQ. The J segment lost 5 bases and the V segment lost 4 bases, leaving 10 bases of the junction unmatched. CDR3 size: 15 residues. CDR3 loop: CASSPGTGSSHEQYF. CDR3 coding DNA: TGCGCCAGCAGCCCGGGGACAGGGAGTTCCCACGAGCAGTACTTC.

The J gene is TRBJ2-1, the V gene TRBV7-2; a possible D gene is TRBD2 (6 bases). This CDR3 has 13 residues. The V gene lost 5 bases and the J gene lost 6 bases, with 11 bases spanning the gap. Germline values: CDR1 SGHTA, CDR2 FQGNSA. CDR3 residues: CASSPGGGNEQFF. The CDR3 region has the DNA TGTGCCAGCAGCCCCGGGGGTGGCAATGAGCAGTTCTTC.